These 17 T cell receptor beta chains were sequenced from one sample in a study of blood T cell repertoires in COVID-19. The protocol was immunoSEQ multiplex PCR, while the TCRdb copy is restricted to in-frame clones and leaves out a portion. This sample has 200,000 to 250,000 clones, with around 80% found just once. The specimen was peripheral blood. These receptors came from an elderly woman with acute or convalescent COVID-19.

This chain joins TRBV19 and TRBJ1-2, with 11 bases that match TRBD1. V shed 5 bases, J shed 8 bases, and the junction held 4 bases outside the gene matches. This CDR3 comprises 13 residues. The germline gives CDR1 LNHDA, CDR2 SQIVND (reference sequence). In nucleotides, the CDR3 is TGTGCCAGTAGTCGGGACAGGGGGTCGGGCTACACCTTC. Its translation is CASSRDRGSGYTF.

The chain joins TRBV15 to TRBJ1-5; 10 nucleotides align to TRBD1. This CDR3 region has 14 residues. Germline V CDR1 and CDR2: LNHNV, YYDKDF (reference sequence). Trimming took 5 bases from V and 7 from J; bases not matched to a gene: 5. Here the CDR3 reads CATSSGTGDQPQHF. As DNA, the CDR3 is TGTGCCACCAGCTCCGGGACAGGGGACCAGCCCCAGCATTTT.

This sequence joins TRBV11-3 and TRBJ2-7; 10 bases fit TRBD1. Germline-derived CDR1 and CDR2 are SGHNT and YENEEA. The CDR3 is 15 amino acids. V shed 6 bases and J 6 bases; nucleotides not matched to a gene: 11. The DNA for the CDR3 is TGTGCCAGCAGACTGACCGGGACAGGGGCGGGCGAGCAGTACTTC. This translates into CASRLTGTGAGEQYF.

The rearrangement links TRBV5-8 to TRBJ2-7; 8 bases match TRBD1. J lost 6 bases, V lost 9 bases, and 11 bases had no gene match. The CDR3 is 13 amino acids. Germline V gene lookup returns CDR1 SGHTS and CDR2 YDEGEE. DNA of the CDR3: TGTGCCACACCGGGACAGGAAGGCCCCGAGCAGTACTTC. Its translation is CATPGQEGPEQYF.

The genes are TRBV18 and TRBJ1-4, with 7 bases that match TRBD1. Per the germline V gene, CDR1 is KGHSH and CDR2 is LQKENI. The length of the CDR3 is 12 residues. Trimming cost V 3 bases and J 8 bases; bases outside gene matches: 0. The DNA of the CDR3 is TGTGCCAGCTCACCGGACAGGGAAAAACTGTTTTTT. This sequence encodes CASSPDREKLFF. The whole variable domain, filled in from reference TRBV18 and TRBJ1-4, reads NAGVMQNPRHLVRRRGQEARLRCSPMKGHSHVYWYRQLPEEGLKFMVYLQKENIIDESGMPKERFSAEFPKEGPSILRIQQVVRGDSAAYFCASSPDREKLFFGSGTQLSVL.

The chain recombines TRBV3-1 (or the pseudogene TRBV3-2) with TRBJ2-1, with a tentative D call TRBD2 (6 bases). CDR1 LGHDT and CDR2 YNNKEL come from the germline V gene (reference sequence). The CDR3 covers 14 residues. Trimming removed 6 bases at V and 5 bases at J, with 14 bases between. The CDR3 sequence: CASSLGTANNEQFF. CDR3 DNA: TGTGCCAGCAGTCTTGGGACTGCAAACAATGAGCAGTTCTTC.

This sequence joins TRBV3-1 (or the pseudogene TRBV3-2) and TRBJ2-1; TRBD2 might be the D (6 bases). The CDR3 has 14 residues. V was cut by 1 base and J by 5 bases, with 9 bases left in between. Germline loops: CDR1 LGHDT, CDR2 YNNKEL (reference sequence). CDR3 sequence reads: CASSQGAGNNEQFF. The CDR3 DNA sequence: TGTGCCAGCAGCCAAGGCGCGGGAAACAATGAGCAGTTCTTC.

The CDR3 protein is CASSIGEGMGTEAFF. In DNA form, the CDR3 reads TGTGCCAGTAGTATAGGAGAGGGTATGGGCACTGAAGCTTTCTTT. The chain employs TRBV19 and TRBJ1-1; no clear D. Germline CDR1 reads LNHDA; CDR2 reads SQIVND (reference sequence). The CDR3 runs 15 residues. Deletions cut 1 base from V and 4 bases from J, with 13 bases between.

This clone was found once. J is TRBJ1-2 and V is TRBV6-2 or TRBV6-3, with D hard to call. Germline V lookup: CDR1 MNHEY, CDR2 SVGEGT. This CDR3 is 16 amino acids long. The germline V and J ends were trimmed by 0 bases and 7 bases, with 18 bases remaining between them. The chain's CDR3 is CASSYSKRRRFGGYTF. The DNA for the CDR3 is TGTGCCAGCAGTTACTCGAAACGGCGGCGGTTCGGTGGCTACACCTTC.

This sequence joins TRBV6-6 and TRBJ1-2; 7 bases match TRBD1. After removal of 2 bases from V and 8 bases from J, the junction contained 8 bases not matched to a gene. This CDR3 region has 14 residues. The germline V gene encodes CDR1 MNHNY and CDR2 SVGAGI (reference sequence). The CDR3 region has the DNA TGTGCCAGCAGTTACGGGATCGACAGGGTAGGCTACACCTTC. This encodes CASSYGIDRVGYTF.

In this sample, this clone turned up once. The J gene is TRBJ1-2, the V gene TRBV4-2; D uncertain. CDR3 length equals 14 residues. Germline lookup yields CDR1 LGHNA and CDR2 YNFKEQ. The ends were cut back, 1 base at V and 4 bases at J, with 10 bases in the middle. CDR3 nucleotides: TGTGCCAGCAGCCAAGGGGCTTTGAGCTATGGCTACACCTTC. Translated, it gives CASSQGALSYGYTF.

In its sample, this clone was seen a few times. The rearrangement links TRBV4-3 to TRBJ2-7, with 7 positions matching TRBD2. The CDR3 is 15 amino acids. CDR1 and CDR2 from the germline V gene are LGHNA and YSLEER. Unmatched junction bases numbered 3, after V lost 1 base and J lost 0 bases. CDR3 region: CASSQGRGSSYEQYF. The CDR3 DNA reads TGCGCCAGCAGCCAAGGGCGGGGGAGCTCCTACGAGCAGTACTTC.

This clone was seen repeatedly, ten times or more. This rearrangement joins TRBV11-2 to TRBJ2-5; perhaps TRBD1 as D (5 bases). The CDR3 contains 11 residues. The germline CDR1 and CDR2 sequences are SGHAT and FQNNGV. Trimming cost V 7 bases and J 6 bases, with 9 bases left between them. CDR3 amino acids: CASIVGQTQYF. The CDR3 coding sequence is TGTGCCAGCATCGTGGGGCAGACCCAGTACTTC.

The chain uses TRBV14 and TRBJ2-1; TRBD2 aligns across 10 bases. Per germline, CDR1 SGHDN and CDR2 FVKESK. The CDR3 covers 15 residues. V shed 4 bases, J shed 3 bases, and the junction held 3 bases outside the gene matches. The CDR3 bases are TGTGCCAGCAGCCTACTAGCGGGGTACTACAATGAGCAGTTCTTC. This translates into CASSLLAGYYNEQFF.

The chain uses TRBV2 and TRBJ2-7; 9 bases map to TRBD1. The length of the CDR3 is 14 residues. Germline CDR1 SNHLY, CDR2 FYNNEI. The ends lost 7 bases at V and 4 bases at J; junction bases unmatched: 8. CDR3 in DNA: TGTGCCAGCAAGCGGGGACAGGGTTTTTACGAGCAGTACTTC. Translation gives CASKRGQGFYEQYF.

The V and J genes are TRBV15 and TRBJ1-5, with TRBD1 matching over 8 bases. Germline-derived CDR1 and CDR2 are LNHNV and YYDKDF (reference sequence). The CDR3 runs 22 residues. J lost 1 base, V lost 0 bases, and 20 bases had no gene match. The CDR3 loop is CATSRDPSRDRRGRESNQPQHF. The DNA of the CDR3 is TGTGCCACCAGCAGAGACCCCTCCCGGGACAGGAGGGGAAGGGAAAGCAATCAGCCCCAGCATTTT.

V and J are TRBV19 and TRBJ2-1; 7 nucleotides align to TRBD1. V shed 2 bases and J 10 bases; nucleotides not matched to a gene: 8. Germline CDR1 reads LNHDA; CDR2 reads SQIVND (reference sequence). The CDR3 has 14 residues. The CDR3 is CASSIIEQGSEQFF. The DNA of the CDR3 is TGTGCCAGTAGTATAATAGAACAGGGGAGCGAGCAGTTCTTC.